This T cell receptor beta chain was obtained from a study of T cell repertoires in cytomegalovirus infection. Study background: Selected CMV epitopes included recently identified HLA-C-restricted ones as well as well-studied HLA-B-restricted ones. CMV infection plus the matching HLA type was flagged by public TCR beta signatures. Regarding the study as a whole: Clonotypes of TCR beta that were HLA-C-restricted and CMV-specific dominated the ex vivo response. Cumulated frequencies of public TCR beta families served to identify carriers of CMV plus the relevant HLA.

Regarding this clonotype: Its cognate antigen is unknown.

TCRdb ran MiXCR on the reads and lists one entry per CDR3 protein. The sample has hundreds of thousands of distinct CDR3 sequences, under 45% seen once. The germline gives CDR1 MNHGY, CDR2 SAAAGT. The CDR3 has 15 amino acids. Trimming pared 3 bases from V and 0 bases from J, leaving 12 bases between. This specimen was cultured PBMCs, taken from culture after CMV antigen stimulation. This receptor was taken from a human donor in good health (CMV status not recorded). Some clones in this sample may be carry-over from other donors' samples. The chain carries TRBV6-8 and TRBJ2-7; TRBD1 is a possible D gene (6 bases). The CDR3 here is CASSYDRTSSYEQYF. The CDR3, as DNA: TGTGCCAGCAGTTATGACAGGACAAGCTCCTACGAGCAGTACTTC.